The text below deals with one T cell receptor beta chain. This sample was included in a study of blood T cell repertoires in COVID-19. Study details: Some COVID-19 samples were acute and others convalescent; all came from the United States, Italy and Spain.

The CDR3 is 19 residues long. CDR1 is GTSNPN, CDR2 SVGIG, per germline (reference sequence). The ends lost 0 bases at V and 6 bases at J; junction bases unmatched: 19. Per the authors' pipeline: Scientists estimated how many nucleated cells there were by amplifying reference gene primers. This table comes from immunoSEQ multiplex PCR, and its TCRdb copy is limited to in-frame clones, with some not included. V, J and clone size were drawn from that table, and D and trimming were deduced from the DNA. The table lists approximately 110,000 clones, around 88% of them singletons. The TCR originated in a human donor in a cohort sampled during active COVID-19. V usage is TRBV30 and J usage is TRBJ2-1; 8 bases map to TRBD1. Sequenced: peripheral blood. CDR3 DNA sequence: TGTGCCTGGAGTGTACTAACCCACCGGACAGGGAGAGGGGTCAATGAGCAGTTCTTC. This encodes CAWSVLTHRTGRGVNEQFF. Variable domain in full (rest from reference TRBV30 and TRBJ2-1): SQTIHQWPATLVQPVGSPLSLECTVEGTSNPNLYWYRQAAGRGLQLLFYSVGIGQISSEVPQNLSASRPQDRQFILSSKKLLLSDSGFYLCAWSVLTHRTGRGVNEQFFGPGTRLTVL.